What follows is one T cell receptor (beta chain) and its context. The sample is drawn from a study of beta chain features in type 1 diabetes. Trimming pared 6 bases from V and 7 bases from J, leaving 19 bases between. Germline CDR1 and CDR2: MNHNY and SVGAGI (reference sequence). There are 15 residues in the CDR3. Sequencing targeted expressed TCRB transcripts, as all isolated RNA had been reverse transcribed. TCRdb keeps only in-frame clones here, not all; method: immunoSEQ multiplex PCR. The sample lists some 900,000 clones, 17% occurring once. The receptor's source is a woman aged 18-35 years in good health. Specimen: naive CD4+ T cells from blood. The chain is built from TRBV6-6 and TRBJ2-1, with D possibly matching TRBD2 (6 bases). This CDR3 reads CASSPPRGVWNEQFF. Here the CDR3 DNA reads TGTGCCAGCAGCCCTCCTCGCGGGGTCTGGAATGAGCAGTTCTTC.